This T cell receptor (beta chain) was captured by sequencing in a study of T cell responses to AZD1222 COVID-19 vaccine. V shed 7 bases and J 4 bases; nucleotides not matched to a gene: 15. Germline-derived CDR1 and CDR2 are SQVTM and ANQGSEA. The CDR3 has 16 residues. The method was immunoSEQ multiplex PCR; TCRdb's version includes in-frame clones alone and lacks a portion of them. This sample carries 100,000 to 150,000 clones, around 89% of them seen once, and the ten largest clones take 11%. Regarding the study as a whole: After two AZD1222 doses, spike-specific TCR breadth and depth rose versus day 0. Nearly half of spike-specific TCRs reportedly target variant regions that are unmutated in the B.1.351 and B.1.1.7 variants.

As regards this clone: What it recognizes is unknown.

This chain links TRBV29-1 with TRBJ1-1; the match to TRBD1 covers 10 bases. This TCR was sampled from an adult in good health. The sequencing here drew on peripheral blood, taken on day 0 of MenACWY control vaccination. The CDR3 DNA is TGCAGCGGAGACAGGGGGCTCGACGGATTAGGCACTGAAGCTTTCTTT. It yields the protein CSGDRGLDGLGTEAFF.